This T cell receptor beta chain was sequenced during a study of shared clonotypes between healthy human individuals. A remark on this clone: The antigen is undetermined.

Here immunoSEQ multiplex PCR was the method, and the copy in TCRdb shows in-frame clones only, minus some. Of millions of clones in the sample, about 92% are singletons; the top ten hold 0.14%. Germline-derived CDR1 and CDR2 are LNHDA and SQIVND (reference sequence). V shed 3 bases and J shed 7 bases, with 21 bases lying between them. The CDR3 consists of 16 residues. Study-level findings and limits: Since donors were few, the genetic and exposure-history diversity represented was limited.

The sequence derives from a man younger than 35 in good health. J is TRBJ1-2 and V is TRBV19, with D perhaps matching TRBD1 (5 bases). Sequencing was done on a sample of naive CD4+ T cells sorted from blood. Subset: CD45RA+ positively selected. CDR3 sequence reads: CASSIDWGRVPGGYTF. The CDR3 nucleotides read TGTGCCAGTAGTATCGACTGGGGCAGGGTCCCGGGTGGCTACACCTTC.